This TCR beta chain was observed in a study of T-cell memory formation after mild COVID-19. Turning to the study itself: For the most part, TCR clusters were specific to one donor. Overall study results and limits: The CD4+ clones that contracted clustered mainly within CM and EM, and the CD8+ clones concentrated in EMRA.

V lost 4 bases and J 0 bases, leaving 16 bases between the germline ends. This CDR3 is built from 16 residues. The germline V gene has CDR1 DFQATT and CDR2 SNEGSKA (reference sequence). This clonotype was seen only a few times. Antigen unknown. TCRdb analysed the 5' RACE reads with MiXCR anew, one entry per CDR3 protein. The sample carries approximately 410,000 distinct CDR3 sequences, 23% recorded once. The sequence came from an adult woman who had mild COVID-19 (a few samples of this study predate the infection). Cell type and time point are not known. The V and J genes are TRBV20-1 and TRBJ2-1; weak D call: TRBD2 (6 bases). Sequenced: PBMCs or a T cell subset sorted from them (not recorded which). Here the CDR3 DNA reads TGCAGTGCTAAAGGTTGGGACTTTAGCTCCTACAATGAGCAGTTCTTC. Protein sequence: CSAKGWDFSSYNEQFF.